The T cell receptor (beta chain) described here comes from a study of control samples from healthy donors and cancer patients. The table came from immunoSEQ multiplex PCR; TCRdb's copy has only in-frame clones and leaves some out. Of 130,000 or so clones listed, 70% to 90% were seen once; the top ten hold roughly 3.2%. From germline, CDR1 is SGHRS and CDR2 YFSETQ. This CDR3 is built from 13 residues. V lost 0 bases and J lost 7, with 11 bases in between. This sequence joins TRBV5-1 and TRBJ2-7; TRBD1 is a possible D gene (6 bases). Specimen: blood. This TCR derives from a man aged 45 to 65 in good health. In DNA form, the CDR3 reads TGCGCCAGCAGCTTGGAGGGGGAGAGAGAGCAGTACTTC. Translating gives CASSLEGEREQYF.